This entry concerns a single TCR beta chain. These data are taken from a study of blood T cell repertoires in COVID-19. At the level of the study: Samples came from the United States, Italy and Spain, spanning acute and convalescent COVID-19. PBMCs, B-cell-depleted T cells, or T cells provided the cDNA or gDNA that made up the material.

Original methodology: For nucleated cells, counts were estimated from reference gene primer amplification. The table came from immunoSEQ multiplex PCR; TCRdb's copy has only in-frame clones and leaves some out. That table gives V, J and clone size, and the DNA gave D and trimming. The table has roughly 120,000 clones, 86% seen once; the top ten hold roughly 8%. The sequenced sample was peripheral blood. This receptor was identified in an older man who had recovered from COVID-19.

CDR3 nucleotide sequence: TGTGCCAGCAGTCGGGAGCCAAGCTACGAGCAGTACTTC. This translates into CASSREPSYEQYF. The V and J genes are TRBV6-4 and TRBJ2-7; maybe TRBD2 (6 bases). CDR3 length: 13 amino acids. The germline CDR1 and CDR2 sequences are MRHNA and SNTAGT. Trimming removed 5 bases at V and 3 bases at J, with 11 bases between.